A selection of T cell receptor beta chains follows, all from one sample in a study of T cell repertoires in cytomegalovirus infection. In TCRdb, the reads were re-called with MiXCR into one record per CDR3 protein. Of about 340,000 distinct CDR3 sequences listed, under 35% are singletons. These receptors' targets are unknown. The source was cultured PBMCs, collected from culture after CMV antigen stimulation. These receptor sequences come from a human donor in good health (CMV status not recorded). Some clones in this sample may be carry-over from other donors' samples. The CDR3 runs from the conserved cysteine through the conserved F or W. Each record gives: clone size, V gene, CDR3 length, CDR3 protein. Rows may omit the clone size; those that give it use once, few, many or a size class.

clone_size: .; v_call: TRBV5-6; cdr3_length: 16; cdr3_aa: CASSFPPTWGPGELFF
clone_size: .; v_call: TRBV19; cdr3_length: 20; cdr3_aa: CASSRDTILRRGSLHNEQFF
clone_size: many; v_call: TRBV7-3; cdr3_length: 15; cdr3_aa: CASSATSGPYNEQFF
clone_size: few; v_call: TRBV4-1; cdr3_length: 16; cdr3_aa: CASSQDRGQLTGELFF
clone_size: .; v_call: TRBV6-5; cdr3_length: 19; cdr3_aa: CASSYSDRALSSYNSPLHF
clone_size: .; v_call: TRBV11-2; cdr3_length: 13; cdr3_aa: CASSFKADQWQFF
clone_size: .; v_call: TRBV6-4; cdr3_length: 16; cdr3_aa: CASSETSGSPTDTQYF
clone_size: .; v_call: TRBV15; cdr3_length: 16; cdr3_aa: CATSRAGDYPGGELFF
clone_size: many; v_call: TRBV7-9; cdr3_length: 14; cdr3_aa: CASSLDLGPYEQYF
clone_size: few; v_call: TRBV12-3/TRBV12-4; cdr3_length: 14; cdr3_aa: CASTSYKSSYEQYF
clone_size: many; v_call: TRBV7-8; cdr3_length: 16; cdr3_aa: CASSPLGGGLTDTQYF
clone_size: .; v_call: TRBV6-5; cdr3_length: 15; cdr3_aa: CASSYSRGDTGELFF
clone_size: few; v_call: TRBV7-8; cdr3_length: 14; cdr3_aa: CASSRDSRNQPQHF
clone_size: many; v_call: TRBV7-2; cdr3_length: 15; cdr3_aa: CASSSAGGGGSGYTF
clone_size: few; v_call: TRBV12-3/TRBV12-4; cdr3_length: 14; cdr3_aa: CASSFKQSMYEQFF
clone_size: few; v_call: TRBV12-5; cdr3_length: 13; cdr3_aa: CASGLSGGYGYTF
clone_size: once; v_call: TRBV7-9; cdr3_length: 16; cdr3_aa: CASSGTDKGAATEAFF
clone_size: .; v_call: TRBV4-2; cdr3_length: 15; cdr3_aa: CASSQEGRSNEKLFF
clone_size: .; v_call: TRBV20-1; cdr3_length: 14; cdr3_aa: CSALPGTGSRTQYF
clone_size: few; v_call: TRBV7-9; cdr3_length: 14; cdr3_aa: CASSLAATREKLFF
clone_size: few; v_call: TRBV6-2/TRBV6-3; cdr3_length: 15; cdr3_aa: CASRNPGLAGNEQFF
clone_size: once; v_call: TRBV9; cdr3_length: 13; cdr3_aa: CASSEGSGYEQYF
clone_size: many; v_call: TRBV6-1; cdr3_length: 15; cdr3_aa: CASSDVRIRNYGYTF
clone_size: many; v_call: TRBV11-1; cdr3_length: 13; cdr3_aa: CASSLLERSEQFF
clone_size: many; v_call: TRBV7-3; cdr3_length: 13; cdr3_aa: CASSLTSPNEQFF
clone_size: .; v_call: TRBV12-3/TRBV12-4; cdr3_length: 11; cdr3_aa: CASRGIDGYTF
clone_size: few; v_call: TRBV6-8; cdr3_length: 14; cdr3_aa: CASSPQVGDNEQFF
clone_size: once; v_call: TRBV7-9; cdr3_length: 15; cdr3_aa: CASSFMGQGNQPQHF
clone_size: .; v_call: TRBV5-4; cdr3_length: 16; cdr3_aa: CASSLARERMNTEAFF
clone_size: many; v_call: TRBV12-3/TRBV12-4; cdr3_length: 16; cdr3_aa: CASSPRGYGGTDTQYF
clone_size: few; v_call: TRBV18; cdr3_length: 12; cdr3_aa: CASSSWMYEQYF
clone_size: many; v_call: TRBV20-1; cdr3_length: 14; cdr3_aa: CSAVPGAKVEKLFF
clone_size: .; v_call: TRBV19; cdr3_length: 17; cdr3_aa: CASSIGGTFITNYGYTF
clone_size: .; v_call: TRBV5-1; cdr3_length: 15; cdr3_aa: CASSLQRGWTDTQYF
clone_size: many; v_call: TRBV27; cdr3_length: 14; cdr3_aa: CASSRSGRGNEQFF
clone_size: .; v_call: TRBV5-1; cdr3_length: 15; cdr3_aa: CASSLDQIMNTEAFF
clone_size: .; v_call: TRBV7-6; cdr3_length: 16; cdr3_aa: CASSLIGRGVNTEAFF
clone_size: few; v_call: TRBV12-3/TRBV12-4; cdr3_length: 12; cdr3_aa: CASNRANYGYTF
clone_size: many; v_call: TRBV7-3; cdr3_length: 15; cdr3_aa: CASSPSGSTNEKLFF
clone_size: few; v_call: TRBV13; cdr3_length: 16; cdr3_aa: CASSPDRGGGTDTQYF
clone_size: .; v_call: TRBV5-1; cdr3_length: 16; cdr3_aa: CASSLELTQSTDTQYF
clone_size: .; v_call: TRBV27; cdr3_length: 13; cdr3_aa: CASSQQRYSPLHF
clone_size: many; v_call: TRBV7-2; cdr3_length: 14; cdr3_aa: CASSLDGGANVLTF
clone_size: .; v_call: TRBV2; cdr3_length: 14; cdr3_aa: CAPQPVGKGYEQYF
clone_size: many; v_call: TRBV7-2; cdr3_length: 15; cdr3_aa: CASRLVATTNEKLFF
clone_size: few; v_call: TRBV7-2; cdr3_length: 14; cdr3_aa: CASSSTSYGGELFF
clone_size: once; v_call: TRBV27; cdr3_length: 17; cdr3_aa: CASSLSIPSISYNEQFF
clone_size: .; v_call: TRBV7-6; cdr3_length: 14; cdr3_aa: CASSLGPTNEKLFF
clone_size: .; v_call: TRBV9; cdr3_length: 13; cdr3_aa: CASSALPSQPQHF
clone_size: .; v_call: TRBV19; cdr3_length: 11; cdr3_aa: CASSIEDSVVF
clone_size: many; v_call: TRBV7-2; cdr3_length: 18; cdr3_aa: CASSLRGPTYYSNQPQHF
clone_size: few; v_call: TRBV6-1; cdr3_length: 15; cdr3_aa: CASGQGMSSYNEQFF
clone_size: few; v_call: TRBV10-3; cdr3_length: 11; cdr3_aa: CAIRDNYEQYF
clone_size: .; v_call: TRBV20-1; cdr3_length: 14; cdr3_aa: CSAKTVNLGGAAFF
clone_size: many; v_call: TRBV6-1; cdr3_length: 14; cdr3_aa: CATRQTGDTQPQHF